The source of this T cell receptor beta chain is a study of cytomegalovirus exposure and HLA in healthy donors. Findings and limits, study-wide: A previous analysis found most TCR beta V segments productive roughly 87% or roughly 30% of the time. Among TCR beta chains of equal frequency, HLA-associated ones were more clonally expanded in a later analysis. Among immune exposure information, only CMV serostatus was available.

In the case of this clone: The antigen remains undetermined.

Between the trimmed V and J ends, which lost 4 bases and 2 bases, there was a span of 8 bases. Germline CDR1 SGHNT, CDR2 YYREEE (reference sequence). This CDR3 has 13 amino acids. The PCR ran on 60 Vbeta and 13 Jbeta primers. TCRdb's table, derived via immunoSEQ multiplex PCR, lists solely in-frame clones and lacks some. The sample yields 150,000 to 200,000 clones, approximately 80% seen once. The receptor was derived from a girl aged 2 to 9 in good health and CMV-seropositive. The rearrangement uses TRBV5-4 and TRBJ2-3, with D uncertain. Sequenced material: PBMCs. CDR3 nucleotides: TGTGCCAGCAGCCCCCATCCCACAGATACGCAGTATTTT. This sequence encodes CASSPHPTDTQYF. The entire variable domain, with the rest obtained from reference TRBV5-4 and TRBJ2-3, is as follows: ETGVTQSPTHLIKTRGQQVTLRCSSQSGHNTVSWYQQALGQGPQFIFQYYREEENGRGNFPPRFSGLQFPNYSSELNVNALELDDSALYLCASSPHPTDTQYFGPGTRLTVL.